This T cell receptor (beta chain) was recovered during a study of T cells in Graves' hyperthyroidism and ophthalmopathy (dated by TCRdb to the late 2010s). Regarding the research as a whole: Peripheral blood was collected at initial diagnosis, before any treatment. The paper reports TCR Vbeta CDR3 sequencing of some 140 peripheral blood samples: under 45 ophthalmopathy, approximately 74 hyperthyroidism and around 17 progressor patients. Following sampling, methimazole starting at 30 mg daily was given to hyperthyroidism patients, and high-dose intravenous methylprednisolone was given to ophthalmopathy patients. The roughly 91 discovery patients were randomly divided into training and test sets at a 7:3 ratio. TCR V-J signatures able to tell the groups apart were searched for in a discovery cohort of 90 to 100 patients, of whom over 40 had Graves' ophthalmopathy and about 60 had stable Graves' hyperthyroidism. In addition, the study compared T-cell repertoires in thyroid tissue and in blood from roughly 6 Graves' hyperthyroidism patients. An independent validation cohort of under 20 hyperthyroidism patients and about 15 patients who later progressed to ophthalmopathy tested prospective prediction of ophthalmopathy. Results and caveats for the whole study, not just this receptor: A 13 V-J signature model separated ophthalmopathy from stable hyperthyroidism, with roughly 88% sensitivity and about 81% specificity in cross-validation and 80%/75% in testing. Sample size was not statistically predetermined, and blinding of investigators to group allocation was not performed. Most expanded thyroid clonotypes (frequency above 0.001) were also detected in blood, suggesting blood repertoires may reflect thyroid immune responses. In validation, the model predicted progression to ophthalmopathy a median of roughly six months before onset, with roughly 70% sensitivity and 72.22% specificity.

Graves' hyperthyroidism was defined as stable when no progression to ophthalmopathy occurred over 18 months of follow-up. Hyperthyroidism patients were newly diagnosed, had a disease duration of under 2 months, and were aged 18 to 65 years. Patients with uncontrolled infections, other autoimmune diseases, pregnancy or lactation were excluded. Diagnoses were based on clinical symptoms, serum thyroxine and TRAb, thyroid ultrasound and orbital computed tomography. Ficoll-Paque density gradient centrifugation was used to isolate PBMCs from about 10 ml of fresh peripheral blood. Total RNA was extracted with Trizol reagent, and quality was checked on an Agilent 2100 Bioanalyzer. This clonotype showed up many times. The antigen this receptor binds is unknown. Base quality data are lacking; no much larger clone is found one base away. Deletion took 3 bases off V and 4 bases off J, with a span of 13 bases between the germline ends. The germline V gene (reference sequence) supplies CDR1 MNHEY and CDR2 SMNVEV. The CDR3 spans 15 residues, from the cysteine through the phenylalanine. Only the CDR3 portion is preserved as DNA: 45 bases, with reading frame beginning at the first base.

Amplification of TCR beta CDR3 regions was carried out from RNA transcripts. The first round of RT-PCR for the TCR CDR3 was performed with the HTBI primer set and the Qiagen OneStep RT-PCR kit. Libraries were constructed in a second round of multiplex PCR, after which size selection and purification were carried out. Sequencing of the libraries was done on an Illumina HiSeq2000 using paired-end 100 bp reads. The original methods were these. SOAPnuke was used to process the raw data, with reads discarded if the reads contained adapters or uncalled bases, had a mean Phred below 15, or lacked an exact constant-primer or identifier match. COPE v1.2.5 was used to merge the high-quality paired reads, and each unique nucleotide sequence was defined as a clonotype. MiTCR v1.1 was used to align the clonotypes against IMGT TRBV, TRBD and TRBJ reference segments. Only V-J combinations with frequency above 0.0001, covering about 99% of repertoires, were analysed. The TCS score was defined as the ratio of F50 (clonal expansion) to E x V (chaos), calculated using BLOSUM62-based TCRdist between CDR3 peptides within each V-J. Welch's t-statistics and random forest reduced around 510 V-J features to 10 to 15, which were used in a naive Bayes classifier (R e1071). TCRdb handled the public reads itself, with Q25 trimming in fastp and clone calling in MiXCR, and kept productive beta chains. CDR3 protein sequences are deduplicated, and each keeps its most common genes and DNA. TCRdb, not the original authors, processed these V and J calls. The sample contains fewer than 650,000 distinct CDR3 sequences, approximately 15% of them found a single time. More than 11% of the sample lies in the top ten.

The sample comprised blood. Rearrangement joined TRBV27 to TRBJ1-5, with the D gene not confidently named. This sequence originates from a woman in her forties with Graves' hyperthyroidism. For the CDR3, the sequence is CASSFLDRLNQPQHF. In nucleotides, the sequence is TGTGCCAGCAGTTTCCTCGACCGCCTAAATCAGCCCCAGCATTTT.